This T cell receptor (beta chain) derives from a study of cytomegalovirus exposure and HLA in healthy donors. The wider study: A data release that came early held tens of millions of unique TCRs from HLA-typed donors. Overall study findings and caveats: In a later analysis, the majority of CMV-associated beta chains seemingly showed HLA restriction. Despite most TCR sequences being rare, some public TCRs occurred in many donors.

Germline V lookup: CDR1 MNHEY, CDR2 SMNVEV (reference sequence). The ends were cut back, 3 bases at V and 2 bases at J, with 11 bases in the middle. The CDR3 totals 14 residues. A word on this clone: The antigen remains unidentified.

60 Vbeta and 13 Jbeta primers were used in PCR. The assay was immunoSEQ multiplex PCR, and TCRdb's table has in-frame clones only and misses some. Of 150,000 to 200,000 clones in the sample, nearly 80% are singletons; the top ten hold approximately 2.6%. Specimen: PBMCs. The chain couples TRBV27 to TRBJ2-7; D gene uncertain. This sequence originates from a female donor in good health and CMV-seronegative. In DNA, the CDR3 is TGTGCCAGCAGTTTCGCGGAGACGACCTACGAGCAGTACTTC. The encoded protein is CASSFAETTYEQYF.